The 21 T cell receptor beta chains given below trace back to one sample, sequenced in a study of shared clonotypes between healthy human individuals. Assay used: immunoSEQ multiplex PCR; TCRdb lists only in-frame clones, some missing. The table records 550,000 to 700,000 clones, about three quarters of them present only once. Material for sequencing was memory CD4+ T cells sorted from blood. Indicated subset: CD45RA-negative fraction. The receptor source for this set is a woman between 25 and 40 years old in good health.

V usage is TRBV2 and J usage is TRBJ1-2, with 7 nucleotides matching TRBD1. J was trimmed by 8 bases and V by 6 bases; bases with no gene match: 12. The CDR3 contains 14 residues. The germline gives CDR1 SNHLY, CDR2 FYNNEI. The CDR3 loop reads CASSPQWEGGGYTF. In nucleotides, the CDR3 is TGTGCCAGCAGCCCACAGTGGGAAGGGGGCGGCTACACCTTC.

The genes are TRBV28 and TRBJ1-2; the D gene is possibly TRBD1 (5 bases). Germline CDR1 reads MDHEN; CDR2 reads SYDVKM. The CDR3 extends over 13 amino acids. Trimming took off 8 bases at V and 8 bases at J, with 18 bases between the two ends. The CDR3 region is CASHGTDKVGYTF. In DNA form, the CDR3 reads TGTGCCAGCCATGGGACCGATAAAGTGGGCTACACCTTC.

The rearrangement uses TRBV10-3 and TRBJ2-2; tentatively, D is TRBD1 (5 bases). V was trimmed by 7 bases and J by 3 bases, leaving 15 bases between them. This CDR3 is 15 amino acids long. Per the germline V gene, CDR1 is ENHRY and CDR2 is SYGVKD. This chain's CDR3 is CAITPTEAYTGELFF. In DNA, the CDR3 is TGTGCCATCACCCCGACAGAAGCCTACACCGGGGAGCTGTTTTTT.

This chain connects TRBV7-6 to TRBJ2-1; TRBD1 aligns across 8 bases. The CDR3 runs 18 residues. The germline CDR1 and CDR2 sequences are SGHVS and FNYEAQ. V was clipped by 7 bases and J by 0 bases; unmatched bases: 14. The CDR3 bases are TGTGCCAGCACACCTCGGACAGGGTTGATGGGCTCCTACAATGAGCAGTTCTTC. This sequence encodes CASTPRTGLMGSYNEQFF.

In DNA, the CDR3 is TGTGCCAGCAGTTCGGGGGACAGGGCAAACATTCAGTACTTC. It is translated as CASSSGDRANIQYF. The chain links TRBV6-5 to TRBJ2-4; 9 bases line up with TRBD1. There are 14 residues in the CDR3. The germline CDR1 and CDR2 sequences are MNHEY and SVGAGI. J lost 6 bases, V lost 4 bases, and 4 bases had no gene match.

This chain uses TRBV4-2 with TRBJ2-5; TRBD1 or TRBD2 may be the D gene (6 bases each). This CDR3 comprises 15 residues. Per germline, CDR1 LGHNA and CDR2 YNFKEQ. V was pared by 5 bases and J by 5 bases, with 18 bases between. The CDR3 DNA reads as TGTGCCAGCAGCTTGGGGGGCGGCCCAGGGGAGACCCAGTACTTC. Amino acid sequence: CASSLGGGPGETQYF.

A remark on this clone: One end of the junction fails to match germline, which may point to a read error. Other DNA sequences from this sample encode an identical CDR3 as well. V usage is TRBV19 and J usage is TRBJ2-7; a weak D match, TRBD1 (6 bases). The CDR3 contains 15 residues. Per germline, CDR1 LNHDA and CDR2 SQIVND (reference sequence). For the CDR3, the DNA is TGTGCCAGTAGTGCCGGACAGACGGTGCTTGACGAGCAGTACTTT. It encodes CASSAGQTVLDEQYF. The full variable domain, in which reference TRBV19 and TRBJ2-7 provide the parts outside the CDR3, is DGGITQSPKYLFRKEGQNVTLSCEQNLNHDAMYWYRQDPGQGLRLIYYSQIVNDFQKGDIAEGYSVSREKKESFPLTVTSAQKNPTAFYLCASSAGQTVLDEQYFGPGTRLTVT.

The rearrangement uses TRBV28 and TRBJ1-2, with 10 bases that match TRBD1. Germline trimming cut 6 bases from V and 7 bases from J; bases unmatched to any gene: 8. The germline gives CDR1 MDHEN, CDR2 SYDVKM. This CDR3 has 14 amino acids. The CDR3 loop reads CASSGTGAVSGYTF. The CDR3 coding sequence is TGTGCCAGCAGCGGGACAGGGGCGGTCTCTGGCTACACCTTC.

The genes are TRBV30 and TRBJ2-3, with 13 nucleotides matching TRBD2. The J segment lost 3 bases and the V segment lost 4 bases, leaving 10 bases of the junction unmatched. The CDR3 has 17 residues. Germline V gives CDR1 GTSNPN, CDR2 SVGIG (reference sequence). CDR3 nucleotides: TGTGCCTGGATAGAGGGACCGGGACTAGCGGGGACAGATACGCAGTATTTT. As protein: CAWIEGPGLAGTDTQYF.

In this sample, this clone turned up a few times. CDR3 bases: TGTGCCAGCAGGACGGGACACAACCAAGAGACCCAGTACTTC. Residues: CASRTGHNQETQYF. The chain combines TRBV28 with TRBJ2-5; D may be TRBD1 (6 bases). Germline V gene sequence: CDR1 MDHEN, CDR2 SYDVKM. The germline V and J ends were trimmed by 6 bases and 0 bases, with 11 bases remaining between them. This CDR3 is 14 amino acids long.

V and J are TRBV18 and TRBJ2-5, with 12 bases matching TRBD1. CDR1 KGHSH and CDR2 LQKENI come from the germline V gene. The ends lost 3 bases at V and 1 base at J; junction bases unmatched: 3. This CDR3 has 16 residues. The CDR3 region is CASSPLGQGAQETQYF. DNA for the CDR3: TGTGCCAGCTCACCCTTGGGACAGGGGGCCCAAGAGACCCAGTACTTC.

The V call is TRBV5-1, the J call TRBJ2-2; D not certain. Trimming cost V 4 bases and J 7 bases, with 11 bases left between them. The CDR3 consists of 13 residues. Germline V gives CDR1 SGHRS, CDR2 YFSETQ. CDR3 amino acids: CASSEVMGGELFF. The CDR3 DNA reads TGCGCCAGCAGCGAGGTGATGGGCGGGGAGCTGTTTTTT.

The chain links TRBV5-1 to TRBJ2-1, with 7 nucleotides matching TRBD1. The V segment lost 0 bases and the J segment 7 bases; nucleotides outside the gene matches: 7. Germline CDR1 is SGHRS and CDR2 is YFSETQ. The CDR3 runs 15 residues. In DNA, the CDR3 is TGCGCCAGCAGCTTGGCTGACAGGGATAGGAATGAGCAGTTCTTC. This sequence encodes CASSLADRDRNEQFF. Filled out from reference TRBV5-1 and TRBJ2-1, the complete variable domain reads KAGVTQTPRYLIKTRGQQVTLSCSPISGHRSVSWYQQTPGQGLQFLFEYFSETQRNKGNFPGRFSGRQFSNSRSEMNVSTLELGDSALYLCASSLADRDRNEQFFGPGTRLTVL.

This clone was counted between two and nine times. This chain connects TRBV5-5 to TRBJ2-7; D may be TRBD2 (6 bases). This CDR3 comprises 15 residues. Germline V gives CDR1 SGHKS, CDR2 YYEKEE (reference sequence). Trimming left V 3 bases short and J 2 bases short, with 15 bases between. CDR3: CASSSGVDPTYEQYF. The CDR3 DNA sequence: TGTGCCAGCAGCTCGGGAGTTGACCCAACCTACGAGCAGTACTTC.

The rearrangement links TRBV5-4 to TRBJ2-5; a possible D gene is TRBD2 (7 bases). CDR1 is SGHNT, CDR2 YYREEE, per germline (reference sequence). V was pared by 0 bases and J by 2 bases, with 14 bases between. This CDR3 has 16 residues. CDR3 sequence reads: CASSLGRGGLQETQYF. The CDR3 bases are TGTGCCAGCAGCTTGGGGCGCGGGGGCCTTCAAGAGACCCAGTACTTC.

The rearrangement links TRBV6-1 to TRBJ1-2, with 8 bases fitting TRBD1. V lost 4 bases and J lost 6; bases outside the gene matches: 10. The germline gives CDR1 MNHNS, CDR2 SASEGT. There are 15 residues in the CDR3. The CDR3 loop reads CASSGWTGTFNGYTF. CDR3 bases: TGTGCCAGCAGTGGCTGGACAGGGACATTCAATGGCTACACCTTC.

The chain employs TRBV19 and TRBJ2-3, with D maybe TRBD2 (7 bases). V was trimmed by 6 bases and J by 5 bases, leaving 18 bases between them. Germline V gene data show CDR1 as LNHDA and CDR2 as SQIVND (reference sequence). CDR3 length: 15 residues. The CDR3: CASRVAGARGDTQYF. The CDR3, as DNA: TGTGCCAGTAGAGTCGCGGGAGCCAGGGGAGATACGCAGTATTTT. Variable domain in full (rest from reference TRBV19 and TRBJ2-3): DGGITQSPKYLFRKEGQNVTLSCEQNLNHDAMYWYRQDPGQGLRLIYYSQIVNDFQKGDIAEGYSVSREKKESFPLTVTSAQKNPTAFYLCASRVAGARGDTQYFGPGTRLTVL.

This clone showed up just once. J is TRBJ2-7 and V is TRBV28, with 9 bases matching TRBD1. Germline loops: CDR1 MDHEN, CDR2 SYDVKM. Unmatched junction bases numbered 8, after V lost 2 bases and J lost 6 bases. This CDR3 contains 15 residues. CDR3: CASSLPRTGDLEQYF. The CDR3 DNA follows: TGTGCCAGCAGTTTACCTCGGACAGGGGACCTCGAGCAGTACTTC. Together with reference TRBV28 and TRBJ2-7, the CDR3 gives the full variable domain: DVKVTQSSRYLVKRTGEKVFLECVQDMDHENMFWYRQDPGLGLRLIYFSYDVKMKEKGDIPEGYSVSREKKERFSLILESASTNQTSMYLCASSLPRTGDLEQYFGPGTRLTVT.

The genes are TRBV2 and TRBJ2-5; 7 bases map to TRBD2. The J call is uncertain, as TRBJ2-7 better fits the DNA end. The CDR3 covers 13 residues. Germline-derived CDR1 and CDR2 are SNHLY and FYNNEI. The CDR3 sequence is CASKASGTGEQYF. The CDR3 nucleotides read TGTGCCAGCAAAGCAAGCGGGACCGGCGAGCAGTACTTC.

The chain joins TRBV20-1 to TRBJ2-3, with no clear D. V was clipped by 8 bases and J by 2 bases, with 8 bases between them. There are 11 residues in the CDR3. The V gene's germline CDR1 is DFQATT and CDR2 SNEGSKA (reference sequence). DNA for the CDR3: TGCAGTCTCACTCACACAGATACGCAGTATTTT. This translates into CSLTHTDTQYF.

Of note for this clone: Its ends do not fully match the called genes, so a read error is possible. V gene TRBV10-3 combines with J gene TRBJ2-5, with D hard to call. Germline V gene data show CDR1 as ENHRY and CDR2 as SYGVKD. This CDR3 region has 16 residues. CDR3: CANNKRQVTHQETQYF. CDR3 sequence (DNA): TGTGCCAACAATAAACGGCAGGTCACACACCAGGAGACCCAGTACTTC.